Listed below are T cell receptor beta chains from one sample, sequenced in a study of T-cell reconstitution after alpha-beta-depleted transplantation in children. MiXCR, applied by TCRdb to the PCR reads, yields one record per CDR3 protein. The sample shows roughly 490,000 distinct CDR3 sequences, over 10% of them seen only once. The source material was PBMCs, mostly from graft donor cells, sampled 180 days after TCRalphabeta/CD19-depleted stem cell transplant. The receptors were gathered from a female patient between 2 and 15 years old who had a stem cell transplant for aplastic anemia, so the T cells may come from the graft donor. Each CDR3 is given with its conserved first and last residue. The D gene is left open where the match is weak. Clone sizes are given selectively: once, few, many, or a class where the clone is expanded.

v_call	d_call	clone_size	j_call	cdr3_nt	cdr3_aa
TRBV6-1	TRBD2	-	TRBJ2-7	TGTGCCAGCCAGAGCGGGAGTCCCCACGAGCAGTACTTC	CASQSGSPHEQYF
TRBV7-2	TRBD1	-	TRBJ1-1	TGTGCCAGCAGCATGACAGGGCGCTCTGAAGCTTTCTTT	CASSMTGRSEAFF
TRBV7-4	-	-	TRBJ1-3	TGTGCCAGCAGCTTAAAAGCAGGGCGGGACACCATATATTTT	CASSLKAGRDTIYF
TRBV21-1	-	many	TRBJ1-2	TGTGCCAGCAGCAAAAAAAACAGGGTGCCGCTGGATGGCTACACCTTC	CASSKKNRVPLDGYTF
TRBV20-1	TRBD2	-	TRBJ2-3	TGCAGTGCACCGATGGGGCGGGAGGTTACAGATACGCAGTATTTT	CSAPMGREVTDTQYF
TRBV13	TRBD1	few	TRBJ2-7	TGTGCCAGCAGGGACAGGGCCTTCTACGAGCAGTACTTC	CASRDRAFYEQYF
TRBV5-1	TRBD2	few	TRBJ2-3	TGCGCCAGCAGCTTTCTAGCGGAAAGCACAGATACGCAGTATTTT	CASSFLAESTDTQYF
TRBV2	TRBD1	-	TRBJ2-5	TGTGCCAGCAGTGATTTAGGGGGCGCAGAGACCCAGTACTTC	CASSDLGGAETQYF
TRBV20-1	TRBD2	many	TRBJ2-3	TGCAGTGCTAGATCGGGACTATCCGAAAACACAGATACGCAGTATTTT	CSARSGLSENTDTQYF
TRBV4-3	-	-	TRBJ1-4	TGCGCCAGCAGCCACAGGGGAGGGAGTGAAAAACTGTTTTTT	CASSHRGGSEKLFF
TRBV12-3/TRBV12-4	TRBD2	-	TRBJ2-7	TGTGCCAGCACCCCGGGGGGGGCCTACGAGCAGTACTTC	CASTPGGAYEQYF
TRBV11-3	TRBD2	few	TRBJ2-1	TGTGCCAGCAGCCCACCTAGCGGGAGTGAAAATGAGCAGTTCTTC	CASSPPSGSENEQFF
TRBV20-1	-	-	TRBJ1-4	TGCAGTGCTCGGAACACCGGGGGAACTAATGAAAAACTGTTTTTT	CSARNTGGTNEKLFF
TRBV4-1	-	few	TRBJ2-3	TGCGCCAGCAGCCACCATACTCAAGATACGCAGTATTTT	CASSHHTQDTQYF
TRBV6-5	TRBD1	-	TRBJ2-7	TGTGCCAGCAGTTACTCGACAGGGGGCCTTGGCGAGCAGTACTTC	CASSYSTGGLGEQYF
TRBV29-1	TRBD1	few	TRBJ1-2	TGCAGCGTTGAGGCGGGGGACAGGCGAAACTATGGCTACACCTTC	CSVEAGDRRNYGYTF
TRBV28	-	-	TRBJ2-2	TGTGCCAGCAGTAACCCGGGTTGGGGGGCGAACACCGGGGAGCTGTTTTTT	CASSNPGWGANTGELFF
TRBV20-1	-	-	TRBJ2-7	TGCAGTGCTAGGCCCATGGGCTACGAGCAGTACTTC	CSARPMGYEQYF
TRBV11-2	TRBD2	-	TRBJ2-1	TGTGCCAGCAGTTGGAGCGGGACTAGCGGGAGGTCCATAAGGGTACTCAATGAGCAGTTCTTC	CASSWSGTSGRSIRVLNEQFF
TRBV6-1	TRBD1	few	TRBJ1-1	TGTGCCAGCAGACTCCGGGGCAGGGGGTTAACTGAAGCTTTCTTT	CASRLRGRGLTEAFF
TRBV6-1	-	few	TRBJ2-5	TGTGCCAGCAGTGGAATTTGGCGTCGGGGGCAAGAGACCCAGTACTTC	CASSGIWRRGQETQYF
TRBV19	TRBD2	-	TRBJ2-5	TGTGCCAGTAGTATGGGACTAGCGAGGTGGACCCAGTACTTC	CASSMGLARWTQYF
TRBV6-5	-	many	TRBJ2-7	TGTGCCAGCAGCCTGGGGCACCCGCCCTACGAGCAGTACTTC	CASSLGHPPYEQYF
TRBV28	TRBD2	-	TRBJ2-5	TGTGCCAGCGGGCAAGGACTAGCGGCCCCCTGGGCTAAAGAGACCCAGTACTTC	CASGQGLAAPWAKETQYF
TRBV12-3/TRBV12-4	-	few	TRBJ1-1	TGTGCCAGCAGTTTCGTGGCAGGGGAAGCTTTCTTT	CASSFVAGEAFF
TRBV28	-	-	TRBJ1-5	TGTGCCAGCAGTTTATACGGTCGAGTGCAGCCCCAGCATTTT	CASSLYGRVQPQHF
TRBV7-8	TRBD1	many	TRBJ2-3	TGTGCCAGCAGCCCGGGACAGGGCTTAACAGATACGCAGTATTTT	CASSPGQGLTDTQYF
TRBV2	-	-	TRBJ1-5	TGTGCCAGCAGTGAGAATGTGCCAGTCAATCAGCCCCAGCATTTT	CASSENVPVNQPQHF
TRBV29-1	-	-	TRBJ2-2	TGCAGCGTTAGGAGGGGGTCCGGGGAGCTGTTTTTT	CSVRRGSGELFF
TRBV11-2	TRBD2	few	TRBJ2-5	TGTGCCAGCAGCTTAGCTCCTAGCGGGAGAGATACCCAGTACTTC	CASSLAPSGRDTQYF
TRBV20-1	-	-	TRBJ1-1	TGCAGTGCTAGAGATACAGGCTTGGGCGGTGAAGCTTTCTTT	CSARDTGLGGEAFF